This is a list of T cell receptor beta chains from one sample in a study of blood T cells in healthy people across ages. TCRdb reprocessed the 5' RACE reads with MiXCR, giving one entry per CDR3 protein. The sample consists of about 640,000 distinct CDR3 sequences, 40% to 50% of them appearing once. Sequenced: blood. The receptors were gathered from an elderly man in good health. The CDR3 runs from the conserved cysteine through the conserved F or W. The D gene is left open where the match is weak. Expanded clones get a size class; other rows say once, few or many, or leave the size out.

V gene	clone size	J gene	D gene	CDR3 protein	CDR3 DNA
TRBV7-3	-	TRBJ2-3	TRBD2	CASSSPSGSKYF	TGTGCCAGCAGCTCACCTAGCGGGAGCAAGTATTTT
TRBV5-1	-	TRBJ2-3	TRBD1	CAGKTGGADRQDTQYF	TGCGCCGGCAAAACAGGGGGCGCAGATCGCCAAGATACGCAGTATTTT
TRBV6-1	-	TRBJ2-4	TRBD1	CASTLRTGGQDEQYF	TGTGCCAGCACCCTAAGGACAGGGGGCCAAGATGAGCAGTACTTC
TRBV29-1	-	TRBJ2-5	TRBD2	CSASGGPQETQYF	TGCAGCGCTAGCGGGGGGCCTCAGGAGACCCAGTACTTC
TRBV6-5	-	TRBJ2-7	TRBD1	CASSSGTGAREQYF	TGTGCCAGCAGTAGCGGGACAGGGGCCCGCGAGCAGTACTTC
TRBV5-8	-	TRBJ2-3	TRBD1	CASSRTGTGGLDTQYF	TGTGCCAGCAGCCGAACCGGGACAGGGGGTTTAGATACGCAGTATTTT
TRBV7-2	-	TRBJ2-5	-	CASSPVGQDSETQYF	TGTGCCAGCAGCCCCGTAGGGCAGGATTCAGAGACCCAGTACTTC
TRBV21-1	-	TRBJ1-4	-	CASSTRGGARANEKLFF	TGTGCCAGCAGCACAAGAGGGGGGGCGCGTGCTAATGAAAAACTGTTTTTT
TRBV12-3/TRBV12-4	-	TRBJ2-1	TRBD1	CASRTDRGGYNEQFF	TGTGCCAGCAGGACCGACAGGGGTGGCTACAATGAGCAGTTCTTC
TRBV20-1	-	TRBJ2-5	-	CSAIQGETQYF	TGCAGTGCTATACAGGGTGAGACCCAGTACTTC
TRBV29-1	few	TRBJ2-5	-	CSASSAQETQYF	TGCAGCGCCTCCAGCGCCCAAGAGACCCAGTACTTC
TRBV11-2	-	TRBJ2-5	-	CASSRQRTQQETQYF	TGTGCCAGCAGCAGACAGCGGACCCAACAAGAGACCCAGTACTTC
TRBV6-2/TRBV6-3	once	TRBJ2-5	-	CASNSLAETQYF	TGTGCCAGCAACTCCCTGGCGGAGACCCAGTACTTC
TRBV5-1	-	TRBJ2-5	-	CASSLFGGINGETQYF	TGCGCCAGCAGCTTGTTTGGGGGAATAAACGGAGAGACCCAGTACTTC
TRBV10-3	few	TRBJ2-1	TRBD2	CAISLAGGRVNEQFF	TGTGCCATCAGCCTCGCAGGCGGGAGGGTGAATGAGCAGTTCTTC
TRBV6-2/TRBV6-3	-	TRBJ2-4	-	CASSQQRVPNYEKYF	TGTGCCAGCAGCCAACAGAGAGTCCCCAACTACGAGAAGTACTTC
TRBV7-2	few	TRBJ2-3	TRBD2	CASSFEGLARDTQYF	TGTGCCAGCAGTTTCGAGGGACTAGCGAGAGATACGCAGTATTTT
TRBV20-1	-	TRBJ1-1	-	CSAWRIVEAFF	TGCAGTGCTTGGAGGATTGTTGAAGCTTTCTTT
TRBV4-2	many	TRBJ2-1	-	CASSPGDYTTNNEQFF	TGTGCCAGCAGCCCAGGAGACTACACGACTAACAATGAGCAGTTCTTC